This T cell receptor beta chain stems from a study of cytomegalovirus exposure and HLA in healthy donors. Points from the study as a whole: A later analysis found most CMV-associated TCR beta chains apparently HLA-restricted. Some segments of the V type, notably TRBV6-2 and TRBV6-3, were excluded as indistinguishable. V- and J-gene trimming of TCR beta was linked (in a later analysis) to a missense DCLRE1C variant.

PCR primers comprised 60 Vbeta and 13 Jbeta primers. TCRdb keeps only in-frame clones here, not all; method: immunoSEQ multiplex PCR. This table holds roughly 170,000 clones, approximately 78% found once. V lost 4 bases to trimming and J lost 1 base, with 17 bases between them. Germline loops: CDR1 SGHRS, CDR2 YFSETQ. The CDR3 covers 16 residues. As concerns this clone: Its antigen remains unknown.

Sequenced sample: PBMCs. The TCR sequence derives from a woman younger than 35 in good health and CMV-seronegative. The chain uses TRBV5-1 and TRBJ1-1; D perhaps matches TRBD1 (5 bases). For the CDR3, the DNA is TGCGCCAGCAGCGGATTGGGGTCGACAGAGAACACTGAAGCTTTCTTT. It specifies CASSGLGSTENTEAFF.